This is a list of T cell receptor beta chains from one sample in a study of CD4 and CD8 cells across lung adenocarcinoma regions. One entry per CDR3 protein results from TCRdb running MiXCR on the PCR reads. There are around 15,000 distinct CDR3 sequences in the sample; around 55% occur only once, and about 31% lies in the top ten. Sequencing was carried out using CD8+ T cells from the center of a lung tumor. Receptor source: a female donor with lung adenocarcinoma. The CD4 and CD8 labels of this study may be unreliable. Each CDR3 is given with its conserved first and last residue. The order of the fields is V gene, D gene, clone size, J gene, CDR3 protein, CDR3 DNA. The D gene is left open where the match is weak. Clone size, where shown, is once, few, many, or a class for clones that have expanded.

V gene: TRBV5-1; D gene: TRBD1; clone size: few; J gene: TRBJ2-2; CDR3 protein: CASSSGQGVGGELFF; CDR3 DNA: TGCGCCAGCAGCTCGGGACAGGGCGTAGGCGGGGAGCTGTTTTTT
V gene: TRBV9; D gene: TRBD2; clone size: few; J gene: TRBJ2-3; CDR3 protein: CASSESGLSSTDTQYF; CDR3 DNA: TGTGCCAGCAGTGAATCGGGACTATCGAGCACAGATACGCAGTATTTT
V gene: TRBV6-1; D gene: .; clone size: .; J gene: TRBJ1-6; CDR3 protein: CASRGETGTDMQYF; CDR3 DNA: TGTGCCAGCAGGGGGGAGACTGGCACAGACATGCAGTACTTT
V gene: TRBV6-1; D gene: .; clone size: .; J gene: TRBJ2-3; CDR3 protein: CASWEVGGKDTQYF; CDR3 DNA: TGTGCCAGCTGGGAAGTGGGGGGCAAAGATACTCAGTATTTT
V gene: TRBV4-1; D gene: .; clone size: .; J gene: TRBJ2-4; CDR3 protein: CASSQADGGLGGKNTQYF; CDR3 DNA: TGCGCCAGCAGCCAAGCAGACGGGGGGCTGGGAGGCAAAAATACGCAGTACTTC
V gene: TRBV6-1; D gene: .; clone size: .; J gene: TRBJ2-3; CDR3 protein: CASSEGAGPRAPDTQYF; CDR3 DNA: TGTGCCAGCAGTGAAGGGGCGGGGCCGAGAGCGCCAGATACGCAGTATTTC
V gene: TRBV10-1; D gene: TRBD2; clone size: .; J gene: TRBJ2-1; CDR3 protein: CASGVGRGTYNEQFF; CDR3 DNA: TGCGCCAGCGGAGTCGGGAGGGGGACCTACAATGAGCAGTTCTTC
V gene: TRBV6-1; D gene: TRBD2; clone size: .; J gene: TRBJ2-5; CDR3 protein: CASGGSGGRDPETQYF; CDR3 DNA: TGTGCCAGCGGGGGTAGCGGGGGCCGTGACCCAGAGACGCAGTATTTC
V gene: TRBV6-5; D gene: .; clone size: many; J gene: TRBJ2-3; CDR3 protein: CASSYGGVETDTQYF; CDR3 DNA: TGTGCCAGCAGTTACGGCGGGGTAGAAACAGATACGCAGTATTTT
V gene: TRBV6-1; D gene: .; clone size: .; J gene: TRBJ2-3; CDR3 protein: CASSRGLQGVSTGAQFF; CDR3 DNA: TGTGCCAGCAGCCGGGGACTACAGGGGGTGAGCACAGGGGCGCAGTTTTTT
V gene: TRBV5-5; D gene: TRBD1; clone size: few; J gene: TRBJ1-6; CDR3 protein: CASSRDRRVSYNSPLHF; CDR3 DNA: TGTGCCAGCAGCCGGGACAGGAGGGTCTCCTATAATTCACCCCTCCACTTT
V gene: TRBV27; D gene: TRBD1; clone size: .; J gene: TRBJ1-1; CDR3 protein: CASSWGQGHTEAFF; CDR3 DNA: TGTGCCAGCAGTTGGGGACAGGGTCACACTGAAGCTTTCTTT
V gene: TRBV6-5; D gene: .; clone size: many; J gene: TRBJ2-2; CDR3 protein: CASSYSGGANTGELFF; CDR3 DNA: TGTGCCAGCAGTTACTCGGGGGGTGCAAACACCGGGGAGCTGTTTTTT
V gene: TRBV27; D gene: TRBD2; clone size: .; J gene: TRBJ2-7; CDR3 protein: CASHPRLAGAKTPYEQYF; CDR3 DNA: TGTGCCAGCCATCCCCGACTAGCGGGGGCCAAAACCCCCTACGAGCAGTACTTC
V gene: TRBV9; D gene: TRBD2; clone size: many; J gene: TRBJ2-7; CDR3 protein: CASSASGGGSYEQYF; CDR3 DNA: TGTGCCAGCAGCGCGAGCGGGGGGGGATCGTACGAGCAGTACTTC
V gene: TRBV7-2; D gene: TRBD1; clone size: .; J gene: TRBJ2-1; CDR3 protein: CASSFRTGDNEQFF; CDR3 DNA: TGTGCCAGCAGCTTTCGTACAGGGGACAATGAGCAGTTCTTC
V gene: TRBV12-3/TRBV12-4; D gene: .; clone size: .; J gene: TRBJ1-2; CDR3 protein: CASRPRSGANYGYTF; CDR3 DNA: TGTGCCAGCAGACCGCGGTCGGGAGCTAACTATGGCTACACCTTC
V gene: TRBV6-1; D gene: TRBD1; clone size: few; J gene: TRBJ2-1; CDR3 protein: CATQGVGSDNEQFF; CDR3 DNA: TGTGCCACCCAGGGGGTTGGCAGCGACAATGAGCAGTTCTTC
V gene: TRBV6-1; D gene: .; clone size: .; J gene: TRBJ2-7; CDR3 protein: CASRAQAGANEQYF; CDR3 DNA: TGTGCCAGCAGGGCCCAGGCTGGGGCCAACGAGCAGTATTTC
V gene: TRBV6-1; D gene: .; clone size: .; J gene: TRBJ2-1; CDR3 protein: CASSGGRGTGLGEQFF; CDR3 DNA: TGTGCCAGCAGTGGGGGTAGGGGGACCGGGTTGGGGGAGCAGTTCTTC
V gene: TRBV6-1; D gene: TRBD2; clone size: .; J gene: TRBJ2-4; CDR3 protein: CASSGGGERDIQYF; CDR3 DNA: TGTGCGAGCAGCGGGGGCGGGGAGCGGGACATTCAGTACTTC
V gene: TRBV12-3/TRBV12-4; D gene: .; clone size: many; J gene: TRBJ1-2; CDR3 protein: CASSLWGGFYGYTF; CDR3 DNA: TGTGCCAGCAGTTTATGGGGGGGATTCTATGGCTACACCTTC
V gene: TRBV10-1; D gene: .; clone size: .; J gene: TRBJ2-5; CDR3 protein: CASSESAQETQYF; CDR3 DNA: TGCGCCAGCAGTGAGTCCGCCCAAGAGACCCAGTACTTC
V gene: TRBV28; D gene: .; clone size: medium-sized; J gene: TRBJ2-1; CDR3 protein: CASSLGGRSSYNEQFF; CDR3 DNA: TGTGCCAGCAGTTTGGGGGGACGAAGCTCCTACAATGAGCAGTTCTTC
V gene: TRBV10-1; D gene: .; clone size: .; J gene: TRBJ2-4; CDR3 protein: CRGTGLTAKNTQYF; CDR3 DNA: TGCCGCGGCACGGGGCTAACTGCCAAAAACACGCAGTACTTC
V gene: TRBV6-1; D gene: .; clone size: few; J gene: TRBJ1-1; CDR3 protein: CASSVWGLTNTEAFF; CDR3 DNA: TGTGCCAGCAGTGTATGGGGGCTGACGAACACTGAAGCTTTCTTT
V gene: TRBV6-1; D gene: .; clone size: .; J gene: TRBJ2-3; CDR3 protein: CASTKGLRGKDTQYF; CDR3 DNA: TGTGCCAGCACCAAGGGGCTTAGGGGCAAAGACACGCAGTATTTT
V gene: TRBV4-1; D gene: TRBD2; clone size: .; J gene: TRBJ2-5; CDR3 protein: CASSQAGGGGRGPETQYF; CDR3 DNA: TGCGCCAGCAGCCAAGCGGGGGGGGGGGGCCGTGGCCCAGAGACCCAGTATTTC
V gene: TRBV6-5; D gene: TRBD2; clone size: .; J gene: TRBJ2-3; CDR3 protein: CARSYTKLAGGQDTQYF; CDR3 DNA: TGTGCCCGCAGTTACACCAAACTAGCGGGAGGGCAGGATACGCAGTATTTT
V gene: TRBV5-1; D gene: .; clone size: .; J gene: TRBJ2-3; CDR3 protein: CARGLAGEDTQYF; CDR3 DNA: TGCGCCAGGGGGTTGGCAGGCGAGGATACTCAGTACTTT
V gene: TRBV6-1; D gene: .; clone size: .; J gene: TRBJ2-3; CDR3 protein: CASPPVDIQYF; CDR3 DNA: TGTGCCAGCCCCCCCGTAGATATTCAGTATTTT
V gene: TRBV6-1; D gene: .; clone size: .; J gene: TRBJ2-5; CDR3 protein: CAGIEGRGQETQYF; CDR3 DNA: TGTGCCGGGATTGAAGGCCGGGGCCAGGAGACCCAGTACTTC
V gene: TRBV6-5; D gene: .; clone size: few; J gene: TRBJ2-3; CDR3 protein: CASSWDGQYF; CDR3 DNA: TGTGCCAGCAGTTGGGACGGGCAGTATTTT
V gene: TRBV3-1; D gene: .; clone size: many; J gene: TRBJ2-1; CDR3 protein: CASRDVSNEQFF; CDR3 DNA: TGTGCCAGCCGGGACGTAAGCAATGAGCAGTTCTTC
V gene: TRBV6-1; D gene: TRBD2; clone size: medium-sized; J gene: TRBJ2-7; CDR3 protein: CASNLGGSYEQYF; CDR3 DNA: TGTGCCAGCAATCTGGGGGGGTCCTACGAGCAGTACTTC